This entry lists 16 T cell receptor beta chains sequenced from one sample in a study of response to subunit inactivated influenza vaccine. A single record per CDR3 protein comes from TCRdb applying MiXCR to the RT-PCR reads. Among 630,000 or so distinct CDR3 sequences listed, 15% to 17% were seen once. The material sequenced was PBMCs from blood, taken 12 days after vaccination. The receptors derive from a man aged 45-65 years who received an inactivated influenza vaccine.

The rearrangement joins TRBV19 to TRBJ1-2, with D unresolved. The CDR3 consists of 14 residues. Per germline, CDR1 LNHDA and CDR2 SQIVND (reference sequence). V lost 5 bases, J lost 2 bases, and 12 bases lay in between. The CDR3 here is CASSPTDRNYGYTF. For the CDR3, the DNA is TGTGCCAGTAGTCCGACGGACCGAAACTATGGCTACACCTTC.

The gene calls are TRBV12-3 or TRBV12-4 and TRBJ2-1, with D perhaps being TRBD1 or TRBD2 (5 bases each). Trimming stripped 6 bases from V and 4 bases from J, with 19 bases between. This CDR3 has 16 residues. The CDR3 bases are TGTGCCAGCAGCGCAGCCCTAGGGACGCTGTACAATGAGCAGTTCTTC. Residues: CASSAALGTLYNEQFF.

This clonotype occurred a few times. The chain carries TRBV20-1 and TRBJ2-7; 8 bases line up with TRBD1. The CDR3 runs 14 residues. Germline CDR1 is DFQATT and CDR2 is SNEGSKA (reference sequence). The junction had 6 bases not matched to a gene; V was cut back by 2 bases and J by 3 bases. The CDR3 protein is CSARQDRVRYEQYF. As DNA, the CDR3 is TGCAGTGCTAGACAGGACAGGGTACGCTACGAGCAGTACTTC.

This sequence joins TRBV18 and TRBJ2-1, with 8 nucleotides matching TRBD1. With 1 base clipped from V and 0 bases from J, the junction kept 2 bases outside the gene matches. Germline CDR1 KGHSH, CDR2 LQKENI. There are 16 residues in the CDR3. The CDR3 protein is CASSPLGTGSYNEQFF. In DNA form, the CDR3 reads TGTGCCAGCTCACCACTCGGGACAGGCTCCTACAATGAGCAGTTCTTC.

The chain uses TRBV28 and TRBJ2-2; 9 nucleotides align to TRBD1. The CDR3 extends over 14 amino acids. CDR1 MDHEN and CDR2 SYDVKM come from the germline V gene. Germline trimming cut 8 bases from V and 1 base from J; bases unmatched to any gene: 2. The CDR3: CASLDRGNTGELFF. CDR3 DNA: TGTGCCAGCCTGGACAGGGGGAACACCGGGGAGCTGTTTTTT.

J is TRBJ2-1 and V is TRBV5-5, with TRBD1 matching over 8 bases. The CDR3 is 15 residues long. The junction had 14 bases not matched to a gene; V was cut back by 4 bases and J by 11 bases. The germline gives CDR1 SGHKS, CDR2 YYEKEE (reference sequence). CDR3 coding DNA: TGTGCCAGCAGCCAGGCGACAGGGGCTATCTATAAGCAGTTCTTC. It codes for CASSQATGAIYKQFF.

This clonotype was recorded at least ten times. The chain uses TRBV3-1 and TRBJ2-7; D is unresolved. V was trimmed by 0 bases and J by 1 base, leaving 4 bases between them. In germline, CDR1 is LGHDT, CDR2 YNNKEL (reference sequence). The CDR3 has 13 amino acids. The CDR3 sequence: CASSQDSSYEQYF. DNA for the CDR3: TGTGCCAGCAGCCAAGATTCATCCTACGAGCAGTACTTC.

This clonotype was picked up many times. V gene TRBV4-2 combines with J gene TRBJ2-7; possible D gene TRBD1, 5 bases. The CDR3 covers 15 residues. Germline CDR1 and CDR2: LGHNA and YNFKEQ. The V end was cut by 1 base, the J end by 2 bases, with 12 bases between. The CDR3 is CASSQGAQATYEQYF. DNA for the CDR3: TGTGCCAGCAGCCAAGGGGCACAGGCAACCTACGAGCAGTACTTC.

The chain couples TRBV28 to TRBJ2-3, with no clear D. V lost 3 bases and J 2 bases, leaving 21 bases between the germline ends. The CDR3 has 18 amino acids. Germline V gene sequence: CDR1 MDHEN, CDR2 SYDVKM. The DNA for the CDR3 is TGTGCCAGCAGTTTTCTTTTCGGAGACCTTCCAATCACAGATACGCAGTATTTT. Encoded protein: CASSFLFGDLPITDTQYF.

This clonotype has just a few counts. This chain uses TRBV6-1 with TRBJ1-1; TRBD1 matches 8 bases. Germline V gene sequence: CDR1 MNHNS, CDR2 SASEGT. The CDR3 contains 14 residues. V lost 2 bases, J lost 4 bases, and 3 bases stayed unmatched. The chain's CDR3 is CASSEQGASTEAFF. In DNA form, the CDR3 reads TGTGCCAGCAGTGAACAGGGGGCTAGCACTGAAGCTTTCTTT.

This chain links TRBV13 with TRBJ1-2; D is unclear. From germline, CDR1 is PRHDT and CDR2 FYEKMQ (reference sequence). The CDR3 length is 14 residues. Trimming left V 6 bases short and J 8 bases short, with 19 bases between. In nucleotides, the CDR3 is TGTGCCAGCAGTTCCAGCCGAACCCACGGAGGCTACACCTTC. It specifies CASSSSRTHGGYTF. Looking up the rest from reference TRBV13 and TRBJ1-2 gives the full variable domain: AAGVIQSPRHLIKEKRETATLKCYPIPRHDTVYWYQQGPGQDPQFLISFYEKMQSDKGSIPDRFSAQQFSDYHSELNMSSLELGDSALYFCASSSSRTHGGYTFGSGTRLTVV.

The table lists this clonotype with many counts. The V and J genes are TRBV5-1 and TRBJ2-3; 13 bases line up with TRBD2. Per germline, CDR1 SGHRS and CDR2 YFSETQ. J was trimmed by 3 bases and V by 0 bases; bases with no gene match: 4. CDR3 length equals 17 residues. CDR3 DNA sequence: TGCGCCAGCAGCTTGGGAGGACTAGCGGGAGTGACAGATACGCAGTATTTT. This gives the protein CASSLGGLAGVTDTQYF.

This clonotype has just a few counts. The chain carries TRBV6-2 or TRBV6-3 and TRBJ2-7; a weak D match, TRBD1 (5 bases). The germline CDR1 and CDR2 sequences are MNHEY and SVGEGT. Between the trimmed V and J ends, which lost 6 bases and 8 bases, there was a span of 17 bases. This CDR3 has 13 amino acids. The CDR3 spells CASRLTRQYQQYF. Here the CDR3 DNA reads TGTGCCAGCAGACTGACTCGACAGTATCAGCAGTACTTC.

This chain uses TRBV7-9 with TRBJ1-1; tentative D call: TRBD1 (5 bases). Trimming stripped 7 bases from V and 1 base from J, with 16 bases between. This CDR3 has 15 residues. Germline V gene lookup returns CDR1 SEHNR and CDR2 FQNEAQ (reference sequence). CDR3 DNA: TGTGCCAGCATGTTCTCGGGGGTCGGGAACACTGAAGCTTTCTTT. It specifies CASMFSGVGNTEAFF.

This clonotype was seen only a few times. The V call is TRBV30, the J call TRBJ2-7; no clear D. CDR1 is GTSNPN and CDR2 is SVGIG in the germline V gene (reference sequence). The CDR3 is 13 residues long. The V end lost 3 bases, the J end lost 4 bases, and 13 bases lay between the germline ends. CDR3 protein: CAWSAWGNYEQYF. The CDR3 bases are TGTGCCTGGAGCGCCTGGGGAAATTACGAGCAGTACTTC. Combining the CDR3 with reference TRBV30 and TRBJ2-7 gives the whole variable domain SQTIHQWPATLVQPVGSPLSLECTVEGTSNPNLYWYRQAAGRGLQLLFYSVGIGQISSEVPQNLSASRPQDRQFILSSKKLLLSDSGFYLCAWSAWGNYEQYFGPGTRLTVT.

The V call is TRBV9, the J call TRBJ2-1; maybe TRBD2 (6 bases). V was trimmed by 0 bases and J by 1 base, leaving 11 bases between them. The CDR3 contains 16 residues. Germline V gives CDR1 SGDLS, CDR2 YYNGEE. The CDR3 region has the DNA TGTGCCAGCAGCGTAGGTGGCGGGATTTCCTACAATGAGCAGTTCTTC. Amino acids: CASSVGGGISYNEQFF.